Below are 9 T cell receptor beta chains sequenced from a single sample in a study of patients and donors after allogeneic stem cell transplantation. One entry per CDR3 protein results from TCRdb running MiXCR on the RT-PCR reads. This table holds approximately 11,000 distinct CDR3 sequences, less than 25% found once. Sequenced material: blood, either unsorted or a sorted T cell fraction (not recorded which). Source of these receptors: a human donor who was either an allogeneic HSCT recipient or a stem cell or donor lymphocyte infusion donor (not recorded which). It is not recorded whose cells these are; they may come from a transplant donor.

This clonotype was recorded many times. The chain is built from TRBV6-5 and TRBJ1-1, with D possibly being TRBD1 (6 bases). The germline V and J ends were trimmed by 0 bases and 6 bases, with 14 bases remaining between them. Looked up from germline, CDR1 is MNHEY and CDR2 is SVGAGI. This CDR3 region has 15 residues. In nucleotides, the CDR3 is TGTGCCAGCAGTTACTCTTCACAGGGATTGGCTGAAGCTTTCTTT. It translates to CASSYSSQGLAEAFF.

This clonotype appeared many times. The chain has TRBV29-1 and TRBJ1-2; D gene ambiguous. Germline V gene sequence: CDR1 SQVTM, CDR2 ANQGSEA. The V end was cut by 0 bases, the J end by 3 bases, with 17 bases between. CDR3 length: 16 amino acids. CDR3 residues: CSVEDPKGNKHYGYTF. DNA of the CDR3: TGCAGCGTTGAAGATCCGAAAGGGAATAAGCACTATGGCTACACCTTC.

This clonotype was observed a few times. This chain uses TRBV7-2 with TRBJ2-1; the match to TRBD2 covers 11 bases. J lost 4 bases, V lost 6 bases, and 5 bases had no gene match. This CDR3 is built from 15 residues. The germline V gene encodes CDR1 SGHTA and CDR2 FQGNSA. The CDR3 here is CASRSTSGGYNEQFF. The CDR3 DNA sequence: TGTGCCAGCAGATCCACTAGCGGGGGATACAATGAGCAGTTCTTC.

This clonotype came up once. The rearrangement uses TRBV18 and TRBJ2-5; 10 nucleotides match TRBD2. This CDR3 comprises 19 residues. With V trimmed by 4 bases and J by 3 bases, 17 bases remained unmatched. Germline assignment: CDR1 KGHSH and CDR2 LQKENI. CDR3 DNA: TGTGCCAGCTCACGTCTAGGAGCGGGGGGGCCTCGAGTGGAAGAGACCCAGTACTTC. This gives the protein CASSRLGAGGPRVEETQYF.

A few counts support this clonotype. The V gene is TRBV5-6, the J gene TRBJ1-2; TRBD1 aligns across 8 bases. J gave up 4 bases and V 0 bases, and 2 bases lay outside the gene matches. The CDR3 is made up of 14 amino acids. From germline, CDR1 is SGHDT and CDR2 YYEEEE. In DNA, the CDR3 is TGTGCCAGCAGCTTGGAACAGGGGGGCTATGGCTACACCTTC. Protein product: CASSLEQGGYGYTF.

Ten or more counts support this clonotype. V is TRBV19 and J is TRBJ1-2; D is uncertain. From germline, CDR1 is LNHDA and CDR2 SQIVND (reference sequence). This CDR3 is built from 13 residues. Trimming left V 4 bases short and J 4 bases short, with 10 bases between. As DNA, the CDR3 is TGTGCCAGTAGTACCGATTTATTCTATGGCTACACCTTC. It specifies CASSTDLFYGYTF.

This clonotype was counted between two and nine times. V usage is TRBV12-3 or TRBV12-4 and J usage is TRBJ1-2; 9 bases match TRBD1. The V and J ends lost 9 bases and 3 bases, in that order; junction bases with no gene match: 2. This CDR3 is 12 amino acids long. DNA for the CDR3: TGTGCCAGTGGGACAGGGCACTATGGCTACACCTTC. The encoded protein is CASGTGHYGYTF.

The genes are TRBV3-1 and TRBJ1-1; D may be TRBD1 (5 bases). Germline V CDR1 and CDR2: LGHDT, YNNKEL (reference sequence). Trimming pared 1 base from V and 3 bases from J, leaving 18 bases between. The CDR3 sequence is 17 residues long. Here the CDR3 reads CASSQGPGNRIYTEAFF. CDR3 sequence (DNA): TGTGCCAGCAGCCAAGGTCCCGGTAACAGGATTTACACTGAAGCTTTCTTT.

J is TRBJ2-3 and V is TRBV7-9; 8 nucleotides align to TRBD2. Germline CDR1 is SEHNR and CDR2 is FQNEAQ (reference sequence). Trimming took 0 bases from V and 0 from J; bases not matched to a gene: 5. CDR3 length: 17 residues. This chain's CDR3 is CASSLARLAPSTDTQYF. CDR3 DNA: TGTGCCAGCAGCTTAGCGAGACTAGCGCCCAGCACAGATACGCAGTATTTT.